This passage covers 28 T cell receptor beta chains from one sample sequenced in a study of cytotoxic CD8 clonotypes in ibrutinib-treated CLL. The data were produced by immunoSEQ multiplex PCR, yet TCRdb's version contains in-frame clones alone and is incomplete. The sample contains 23,000 or so clones, roughly 65% of which appear only once. The input for sequencing was PBMCs, taken after 24 months of ibrutinib treatment. These receptors were collected from a human donor with chronic lymphocytic leukemia.

This clone was observed a few times. This chain connects TRBV7-9 to TRBJ1-2; D is ambiguous. The CDR3 has 14 amino acids. V dropped 5 bases and J dropped 1 base, with 11 bases sitting between them. Germline loops: CDR1 SEHNR, CDR2 FQNEAQ (reference sequence). CDR3 in amino acids: CASSPGGSNYGYTF. CDR3 nucleotide sequence: TGTGCCAGCAGCCCCGGCGGCAGTAACTATGGCTACACCTTC. Full variable domain (remainder filled in from reference TRBV7-9 and TRBJ1-2): DTGVSQNPRHKITKRGQNVTFRCDPISEHNRLYWYRQTLGQGPEFLTYFQNEAQLEKSRLLSDRFSAERPKGSFSTLEIQRTEQGDSAMYLCASSPGGSNYGYTFGSGTRLTVV.

The table lists this clone with a count of one. V gene TRBV9 combines with J gene TRBJ2-5, with TRBD2 matching 13 bases. Losses at the gene ends were 3 bases for V and 5 bases for J; bases not matched to a gene: 16. The CDR3 is made up of 19 amino acids. Germline V gene sequence: CDR1 SGDLS, CDR2 YYNGEE. The CDR3 DNA reads TGTGCCAGCAGCGCCGGACAGACGACTAGCGGGGGGTTTGGGGAGACCCAGTACTTC. Its translation: CASSAGQTTSGGFGETQYF.

This clone occurred a few times. The chain recombines TRBV11-3 with TRBJ1-1, with TRBD1 identical over 7 bases. Germline CDR1 reads SGHNT; CDR2 reads YENEEA. V trimming: 3 bases; J trimming: 6 bases; junction bases outside the gene matches: 10. The CDR3 is 15 amino acids. The CDR3 DNA sequence: TGTGCCAGCAGCTTTAGCCAGGGGGGAGGCCCTGAAGCTTTCTTT. It codes for CASSFSQGGGPEAFF.

The V gene is TRBV7-8, the J gene TRBJ1-6; no definite D call. The CDR3 contains 12 residues. V lost 2 bases and J lost 7, with 3 bases in between. Germline CDR1 and CDR2: SGHVS and FQNEAQ. CDR3 coding DNA: TGTGCCAGCAGCTTAAGGAATTCACCCCTCCACTTT. Protein sequence: CASSLRNSPLHF.

Comments on this clone: The junction differs from germline at one of its ends, possibly a read error. The chain joins TRBV7-7 to TRBJ2-5; the match to TRBD1 covers 10 bases. There are 15 residues in the CDR3. CDR1 is SSHAT, CDR2 FNYEAQ, per germline (reference sequence). The CDR3 loop reads CASSRDRGLRETQYF. DNA of the CDR3: TGTGCTAGCAGCAGAGACAGGGGGCTGCGGGAGACCCAGTACTTC.

This clone has just a few counts. This chain joins TRBV4-2 and TRBJ1-2, with no clear D. Per germline, CDR1 LGHNA and CDR2 YNFKEQ. The CDR3 runs to 15 residues. Trimming took off 1 base at V and 6 bases at J, with 15 bases between the two ends. Written as DNA, the CDR3 is TGTGCCAGCAGCCAAGGGGAAAAAGGATGGAATGGCTACACCTTC. Translating gives CASSQGEKGWNGYTF.

The rearrangement links TRBV7-9 to TRBJ2-7; D perhaps matches TRBD2 (5 bases). Looked up from germline, CDR1 is SEHNR and CDR2 is FQNEAQ (reference sequence). The CDR3 extends over 14 amino acids. With 8 bases removed from V and 0 bases from J, the gap between germline ends came to 14 bases. CDR3 loop: CASLGEDHSYEQYF. The CDR3 nucleotides are TGTGCCAGCCTGGGAGAGGACCACTCCTACGAGCAGTACTTC.

In its sample, this clone was seen once. This chain joins TRBV5-4 and TRBJ1-1, with D tentatively TRBD1 (6 bases). The CDR3 consists of 14 residues. Germline assignment: CDR1 SGHNT and CDR2 YYREEE (reference sequence). Trimming took 5 bases from V and 0 from J, leaving 11 bases between them. Written as DNA, the CDR3 is TGTGCCAGCAGTTGGACAGCTATGAACACTGAAGCTTTCTTT. Translated, it gives CASSWTAMNTEAFF.

The V gene is TRBV7-8, the J gene TRBJ1-2; 7 bases are a match to TRBD1. Germline trimming cut 3 bases from V and 1 base from J; bases unmatched to any gene: 5. The CDR3 contains 15 residues. Germline V gene data show CDR1 as SGHVS and CDR2 as FQNEAQ. CDR3 region: CASSFSTGINYGYTF. The CDR3 nucleotides are TGTGCCAGCAGCTTCTCGACAGGGATTAACTATGGCTACACCTTC.

Concerning this clone: The sample contains more than one DNA sequence encoding this CDR3. This chain joins TRBV4-2 and TRBJ1-3; D is possibly TRBD1 (5 bases). This CDR3 has 16 residues. The V gene's germline CDR1 is LGHNA and CDR2 YNFKEQ. With 2 bases removed from V and 0 bases from J, the gap between germline ends came to 11 bases. The CDR3 nucleotides are TGTGCCAGCAGCCAAAATACAGGAAACTCTGGAAACACCATATATTTT. Its protein is CASSQNTGNSGNTIYF.

The chain carries TRBV5-6 and TRBJ2-3, with 11 positions matching TRBD2. V lost 1 base to trimming and J lost 10 bases; unmatched junction nucleotides: 8. The CDR3 runs 15 residues. Germline V gene lookup returns CDR1 SGHDT and CDR2 YYEEEE. CDR3 protein: CASSLHSGGAYAQYF. Here the CDR3 DNA reads TGTGCCAGCAGCTTGCATAGCGGGGGGGCGTATGCGCAGTATTTT.

The chain couples TRBV6-1 to TRBJ2-7; D gene ambiguous. The V gene's germline CDR1 is MNHNS and CDR2 SASEGT. The CDR3 totals 14 residues. The V gene lost 3 bases and the J gene lost 3 bases, with 12 bases spanning the gap. CDR3 bases: TGTGCCAGCAGTGATTCTTTCAGGTTCTACGAGCAGTACTTC. Translating gives CASSDSFRFYEQYF.

The rearrangement uses TRBV2 and TRBJ1-2; 12 bases fit TRBD1. This CDR3 comprises 13 residues. Germline CDR1 reads SNHLY; CDR2 reads FYNNEI. After removal of 6 bases from V and 7 bases from J, the junction contained 3 bases not matched to a gene. CDR3 in DNA: TGTGCCAGCAGGGGGACAGGGGGCTTTGGCTACACCTTC. Translating gives CASRGTGGFGYTF.

The rearrangement uses TRBV6-5 and TRBJ2-7, with D perhaps TRBD1 or TRBD2 (6 bases each). Germline-derived CDR1 and CDR2 are MNHEY and SVGAGI. V lost 4 bases to trimming and J lost 4 bases, with 17 bases between them. This CDR3 comprises 15 residues. The CDR3 bases are TGTGCCAGCAGTTTGAACAAGAGGGGGGTGTACGAGCAGTACTTC. This gives the protein CASSLNKRGVYEQYF.

The rearrangement links TRBV5-4 to TRBJ1-4; no firm D call. The germline gives CDR1 SGHNT, CDR2 YYREEE (reference sequence). CDR3 length: 15 amino acids. V was pared by 0 bases and J by 8 bases, with 14 bases between. In nucleotides, the CDR3 is TGTGCCAGCAGCTTGGGCGAGGTGGCAGCAGAAAAACTGTTTTTT. The encoded protein is CASSLGEVAAEKLFF. Full variable domain (outside the CDR3, taken from reference TRBV5-4 and TRBJ1-4): ETGVTQSPTHLIKTRGQQVTLRCSSQSGHNTVSWYQQALGQGPQFIFQYYREEENGRGNFPPRFSGLQFPNYSSELNVNALELDDSALYLCASSLGEVAAEKLFFGSGTQLSVL.

This chain joins TRBV5-6 and TRBJ1-2; D is unresolved. This CDR3 is 13 amino acids long. Germline values: CDR1 SGHDT, CDR2 YYEEEE. Trimming took off 3 bases at V and 7 bases at J, with 13 bases between the two ends. The DNA for the CDR3 is TGTGCCAGCAGCTCCCGCCCGTTTGTTGGCTACACCTTC. Translated: CASSSRPFVGYTF.

The chain joins TRBV10-2 to TRBJ1-5; TRBD1 matches 9 bases. Germline V lookup: CDR1 WSHSY, CDR2 SAAADI. The CDR3 is 15 residues long. With 6 bases clipped from V and 0 bases from J, the junction kept 3 bases outside the gene matches. CDR3 DNA sequence: TGCGCCAGCAGGTCGGGACAGGGTAGCAATCAGCCCCAGCATTTT. As protein: CASRSGQGSNQPQHF.

This chain uses TRBV19 with TRBJ1-2, with a possible D match to TRBD1 (5 bases). V lost 10 bases, J lost 2 bases, and 14 bases lay in between. This CDR3 is 13 amino acids long. Germline loops: CDR1 LNHDA, CDR2 SQIVND (reference sequence). The CDR3 reads CATGDRLNYGYTF. The CDR3 coding sequence is TGTGCCACCGGAGACAGATTAAACTATGGCTACACCTTC.

This clone was seen more than once but under ten times. The genes are TRBV5-6 and TRBJ1-6, with D possibly matching TRBD1 (6 bases). This CDR3 contains 14 residues. Trimming left V 4 bases short and J 5 bases short, with 10 bases between. Germline V CDR1 and CDR2: SGHDT, YYEEEE. In DNA form, the CDR3 reads TGTGCCAGCAGCGCGGGGACAAATAATTCACCCCTCCACTTT. Protein product: CASSAGTNNSPLHF.

The chain joins TRBV27 to TRBJ1-1; no clear D gene. Germline V CDR1 and CDR2: MNHEY, SMNVEV (reference sequence). This CDR3 contains 14 residues. Trimming removed 5 bases from V and 4 bases from J, with 14 bases in between. This CDR3 reads CASSHSSVSTEAFF. CDR3 bases: TGTGCCAGCAGTCATTCGTCCGTGAGCACTGAAGCTTTCTTT.

The rearrangement uses TRBV15 and TRBJ1-5; unclear D gene. With 1 base removed from V and 0 bases from J, the gap between germline ends came to 7 bases. Germline V gene data show CDR1 as LNHNV and CDR2 as YYDKDF (reference sequence). CDR3 length: 15 amino acids. CDR3: CATSRGQHSNQPQHF. The CDR3 bases are TGTGCCACCAGCAGAGGCCAGCATAGCAATCAGCCCCAGCATTTT.

In the case of this clone: Other DNA sequences within the sample encode an identical CDR3. J is TRBJ1-2 and V is TRBV19; D is possibly TRBD1 (6 bases). Trimming removed 6 bases at V and 4 bases at J, with 12 bases between. The CDR3 consists of 13 residues. Germline V gives CDR1 LNHDA, CDR2 SQIVND (reference sequence). CDR3 sequence: CASSLGRGYGYTF. CDR3 coding DNA: TGTGCCAGTAGCCTGGGCAGGGGCTATGGCTACACCTTC.

This clone has more than one count but fewer than ten. V gene TRBV9 combines with J gene TRBJ1-2; D unclear. The germline V gene has CDR1 SGDLS and CDR2 YYNGEE. This CDR3 contains 11 residues. The V end was cut by 3 bases, the J end by 4 bases, with 4 bases between. CDR3 coding DNA: TGTGCCAGCAGCGCGAGCTATGGCTACACCTTC. It encodes CASSASYGYTF. The whole variable domain, remainder taken from reference TRBV9 and TRBJ1-2, is DSGVTQTPKHLITATGQRVTLRCSPRSGDLSVYWYQQSLDQGLQFLIQYYNGEERAKGNILERFSAQQFPDLHSELNLSSLELGDSALYFCASSASYGYTFGSGTRLTVV.

The V gene is TRBV2, the J gene TRBJ2-3, with TRBD2 identical over 8 bases. The CDR3 is 14 residues long. Trimming cost V 8 bases and J 7 bases; bases outside gene matches: 11. Germline loops: CDR1 SNHLY, CDR2 FYNNEI. CDR3 protein: CASLAGGGGYTQYF. As DNA, the CDR3 is TGTGCCAGCTTAGCCGGGGGGGGTGGCTATACGCAGTATTTT.

This chain links TRBV5-4 with TRBJ2-1; 8 bases are shared with TRBD2. Germline V gives CDR1 SGHNT, CDR2 YYREEE (reference sequence). Trimming at V came to 0 bases and at J to 4 bases, leaving 6 bases not matched to a gene. The CDR3 length is 16 residues. In DNA form, the CDR3 reads TGTGCCAGCAGCTTGGCTGGCGGGGGGACTTACAATGAGCAGTTCTTC. This encodes CASSLAGGGTYNEQFF.

This clone was seen a single time. This chain joins TRBV5-6 and TRBJ1-2; possibly TRBD1 for D (5 bases). Germline-derived CDR1 and CDR2 are SGHDT and YYEEEE. V dropped 4 bases and J dropped 3 bases, with 7 bases sitting between them. The CDR3 sequence is 12 residues long. The CDR3 is CASSGADYGYTF. CDR3 DNA sequence: TGTGCCAGCAGCGGGGCAGACTATGGCTACACCTTC.

The CDR3 DNA sequence: TGTGCCAGCAGCTTTTCGGCCAACTATGGCTACACCTTC. This encodes CASSFSANYGYTF. This chain links TRBV5-6 with TRBJ1-2; D not resolved. Germline loops: CDR1 SGHDT, CDR2 YYEEEE. The CDR3 is 13 residues long. Trimming left V 2 bases short and J 2 bases short, with 7 bases between.

The chain links TRBV27 to TRBJ1-5; no definite D call. V lost 2 bases and J 4 bases, leaving 15 bases between the germline ends. From germline, CDR1 is MNHEY and CDR2 SMNVEV (reference sequence). This CDR3 is built from 16 residues. Here the CDR3 DNA reads TGTGCCAGCAGTTTACTTTCAAGGGTTGGTAATCAGCCCCAGCATTTT. Protein sequence: CASSLLSRVGNQPQHF.